The subject of this entry is one T cell receptor (beta chain). The data originate from a study of blood T cell repertoires in COVID-19. Whole-study context: Acute-phase and convalescent COVID-19 samples originated in the United States, Italy and Spain.

Clones were sequenced by immunoSEQ multiplex PCR, and TCRdb holds only the in-frame ones, with some missing. Found here are about 400,000 clones, about 90% of them singletons; the top ten hold around 1.2%. CDR3 length: 15 amino acids. CDR1 and CDR2 (germline): MNHEY, SVGEGT. V lost 5 bases and J lost 2; bases outside the gene matches: 5. The sequenced sample consisted of peripheral blood. This chain links TRBV6-2 or TRBV6-3 with TRBJ2-7, with 11 nucleotides matching TRBD2. The sequence derives from a man in his forties or fifties with acute or convalescent COVID-19. CDR3 in amino acids: CASSTLAGGTYEQYF. CDR3 coding DNA: TGTGCCAGCAGTACCTTAGCGGGGGGGACCTACGAGCAGTACTTC.